The 14 T cell receptor beta chains reported below all come from one sample, sequenced in a study of cytomegalovirus exposure and HLA in healthy donors. The assay was immunoSEQ multiplex PCR, and TCRdb's table has in-frame clones only and misses some. This table has tens of thousands of clones, just under 95% appearing once. Material for sequencing was PBMCs. The receptors were sampled from a man younger than 30 in good health and CMV-seropositive.

The gene calls are TRBV11-2 and TRBJ2-2; the D is unclear. V was shortened by 5 bases and J by 5 bases, with 6 bases between the two germline ends. CDR1 is SGHAT and CDR2 is FQNNGV in the germline V gene. The CDR3 sequence is 12 residues long. CDR3 bases: TGTGCCAGCAGCCAGTCGACCGGGGAGCTGTTTTTT. Translating it yields CASSQSTGELFF.

This chain joins TRBV4-3 and TRBJ2-7; possible D gene TRBD2, 5 bases. V was shortened by 0 bases and J by 2 bases, with 14 bases between the two germline ends. Germline loops: CDR1 LGHNA, CDR2 YSLEER. CDR3 size: 16 residues. The CDR3, as DNA: TGCGCCAGCAGCCAAGATCGCAGCGGTCCTACCTACGAGCAGTACTTC. This translates into CASSQDRSGPTYEQYF.

The CDR3 sequence is CASRTTVTGVAFF. In nucleotides, the CDR3 is TGTGCCAGCAGAACGACAGTGACAGGGGTAGCTTTCTTT. J is TRBJ1-1 and V is TRBV2, with 8 positions matching TRBD1. Germline V gene data show CDR1 as SNHLY and CDR2 as FYNNEI. The V gene end was trimmed by 6 bases and the J gene end by 10 bases; junction bases not matched to a gene: 10. The CDR3 has 13 amino acids. The variable domain in full, with the rest retrieved from reference TRBV2 and TRBJ1-1, is EPEVTQTPSHQVTQMGQEVILRCVPISNHLYFYWYRQILGQKVEFLVSFYNNEISEKSEIFDDQFSVERPDGSNFTLKIRSTKLEDSAMYFCASRTTVTGVAFFGQGTRLTVV.

The chain links TRBV6-4 to TRBJ1-2; D is perhaps TRBD1 (6 bases). The CDR3 contains 13 residues. Trimming left V 3 bases short and J 9 bases short, with 14 bases between. Germline V gene sequence: CDR1 MRHNA, CDR2 SNTAGT. CDR3 sequence (DNA): TGTGCCAGCAGTGAATTTGGACAGACAAGCTACACCTTC. Translating gives CASSEFGQTSYTF.

This clone was recorded once. This rearrangement joins TRBV6-5 to TRBJ1-2; 9 bases are a match to TRBD1. V lost 4 bases to trimming and J lost 4 bases; unmatched junction nucleotides: 10. Germline V gene lookup returns CDR1 MNHEY and CDR2 SVGAGI. This CDR3 is built from 16 residues. CDR3 amino acids: CASSLDRGGGGYGYTF. DNA of the CDR3: TGTGCCAGCAGTTTGGACAGGGGAGGGGGGGGCTATGGCTACACCTTC.

The chain recombines TRBV7-2 with TRBJ2-4, with a tentative D call TRBD2 (6 bases). CDR1 SGHTA and CDR2 FQGNSA come from the germline V gene. V was trimmed by 5 bases and J by 5 bases, leaving 16 bases between them. The CDR3 totals 15 residues. CDR3 in amino acids: CASSPGLNRQNIQYF. DNA of the CDR3: TGTGCCAGCAGCCCGGGACTTAATCGGCAAAACATTCAGTACTTC.

The chain couples TRBV2 to TRBJ1-3; maybe TRBD1 (6 bases). The CDR3 loop spans 14 amino acids. Trimming removed 6 bases from V and 4 bases from J, with 13 bases in between. CDR1 and CDR2 (germline): SNHLY, FYNNEI. CDR3 coding DNA: TGTGCCAGCAGGGCCTGGGGGCTCGGAAACACCATATATTTT. Translating it yields CASRAWGLGNTIYF. The complete variable domain, with remaining parts taken from reference TRBV2 and TRBJ1-3, reads EPEVTQTPSHQVTQMGQEVILRCVPISNHLYFYWYRQILGQKVEFLVSFYNNEISEKSEIFDDQFSVERPDGSNFTLKIRSTKLEDSAMYFCASRAWGLGNTIYFGEGSWLTVV.

V usage is TRBV19 and J usage is TRBJ2-3, with 14 bases aligning to TRBD2. The CDR3 contains 16 residues. With V trimmed by 11 bases and J by 5 bases, 12 bases remained unmatched. Germline V CDR1 and CDR2: LNHDA, SQIVND (reference sequence). The CDR3 spells CASSWGLAGAIDTQYF. The CDR3 nucleotides read TGTGCCTCCAGTTGGGGACTAGCGGGAGCAATAGATACGCAGTATTTT.

The chain employs TRBV6-5 and TRBJ2-3; 11 bases agree with TRBD2. V was pared by 6 bases and J by 2 bases, with 1 base of the junction left unmatched. The CDR3 consists of 14 residues. CDR1 MNHEY and CDR2 SVGAGI come from the germline V gene. CDR3 in DNA: TGTGCCAGCAGACTAGCGGGAGTCACAGATACGCAGTATTTT. Translation gives CASRLAGVTDTQYF.

V usage is TRBV5-1 and J usage is TRBJ2-7; 9 nucleotides agree with TRBD1. CDR3 length equals 14 residues. Trimming removed 4 bases from V and 6 bases from J; junction bases left unmatched: 8. Germline V gene lookup returns CDR1 SGHRS and CDR2 YFSETQ. CDR3 region: CASSGGTGYSEQYF. The CDR3 DNA sequence: TGCGCCAGCAGCGGTGGGACAGGGTATTCCGAGCAGTACTTC.

The chain has TRBV9 and TRBJ1-5, with D maybe TRBD1 (5 bases). V gave up 0 bases and J gave up 5 bases, with 12 bases separating them. Germline CDR1 reads SGDLS; CDR2 reads YYNGEE. This CDR3 contains 15 residues. CDR3 in DNA: TGTGCCAGCAGCGTAGGGGGGGAGAACGATCAGCCCCAGCATTTT. This sequence encodes CASSVGGENDQPQHF. The full variable domain, its missing parts supplied by reference TRBV9 and TRBJ1-5, is DSGVTQTPKHLITATGQRVTLRCSPRSGDLSVYWYQQSLDQGLQFLIQYYNGEERAKGNILERFSAQQFPDLHSELNLSSLELGDSALYFCASSVGGENDQPQHFGDGTRLSIL.

The V call is TRBV28, the J call TRBJ1-2; TRBD1 aligns across 7 bases. The V and J ends lost 4 bases and 8 bases, in that order; junction bases with no gene match: 13. The CDR3 covers 15 residues. Germline V gene lookup returns CDR1 MDHEN and CDR2 SYDVKM. Here the CDR3 DNA reads TGTGCCAGCAGTTCACAGGGGTTTGATTCGCGGGGCTACACCTTC. This translates into CASSSQGFDSRGYTF.

The V call is TRBV12-5, the J call TRBJ1-1, with D possibly being TRBD1 (5 bases). Trimming stripped 0 bases from V and 0 bases from J, with 17 bases between. The CDR3 has 18 amino acids. Germline V gene data show CDR1 as LGHNT and CDR2 as FRNRAP. The CDR3 here is CASGLVLRTMDMNTEAFF. CDR3 DNA: TGTGCTAGTGGTTTGGTACTTAGGACAATGGATATGAACACTGAAGCTTTCTTT.

The chain employs TRBV12-5 and TRBJ2-1, with TRBD1 identical over 7 bases. Germline CDR1 and CDR2: LGHNT and FRNRAP. The length of the CDR3 is 15 residues. V gave up 0 bases and J gave up 10 bases; unmatched junction bases: 9. Here the CDR3 DNA reads TGTGCTAGTGGTTTGGTACTAGGGGGCATCAGGGAGCAGTTCTTC. Protein: CASGLVLGGIREQFF.